One sample yielded the 7 T cell receptor beta chains listed below, sequenced in a study of CD8 T cells in Susac syndrome. cDNA came from 0.5 to 1 ug RNA primed by random hexamers. TCRdb recomputed calls from the immunoSEQ multiplex PCR reads with MiXCR, one row per CDR3 protein. The table has more than 110,000 distinct CDR3 sequences, around 93% seen once. The sequenced sample was CD4+ T cells from PBMCs. The receptor set was obtained from a human donor with Susac syndrome.

This chain connects TRBV6-2 or TRBV6-3 to TRBJ2-1, with 14 bases fitting TRBD2. Per germline, CDR1 MNHEY and CDR2 SVGEGT. J lost 9 bases, V lost 6 bases, and 7 bases had no gene match. The CDR3 loop spans 15 amino acids. The CDR3 reads CASSYRLAGGREQFF. CDR3 in DNA: TGTGCCAGCAGCTACCGACTAGCGGGGGGGCGTGAGCAGTTCTTC.

The rearrangement uses TRBV3-1 and TRBJ1-5; TRBD1 is a possible D gene (5 bases). The germline V gene has CDR1 LGHDT and CDR2 YNNKEL (reference sequence). The CDR3 runs to 15 residues. Trimming took off 1 base at V and 4 bases at J, with 11 bases between the two ends. CDR3 sequence (DNA): TGTGCCAGCAGCCAAGCAGGGTTGAGGAATCAGCCCCAGCATTTT. Its protein is CASSQAGLRNQPQHF.

The CDR3 spells CSASRPGNTIYF. CDR3 DNA sequence: TGCAGTGCTTCTAGACCTGGAAACACCATATATTTT. The chain uses TRBV20-1 and TRBJ1-3; no reliable D call. The V gene lost 5 bases and the J gene lost 2 bases, with 7 bases spanning the gap. The CDR3 runs 12 residues. The germline gives CDR1 DFQATT, CDR2 SNEGSKA (reference sequence).

V is TRBV30 and J is TRBJ2-7; 13 nucleotides agree with TRBD2. The length of the CDR3 is 15 residues. Germline V gives CDR1 GTSNPN, CDR2 SVGIG (reference sequence). Unmatched junction bases numbered 5, after V lost 4 bases and J lost 2 bases. The CDR3 DNA is TGTGCCTGGACCCGGGGACTAGCGGGAACCTACGAGCAGTACTTC. Its protein product is CAWTRGLAGTYEQYF.

The sample holds one count of this clonotype. The rearrangement joins TRBV9 to TRBJ2-3; TRBD2 might be the D (6 bases). Trimming left V 4 bases short and J 4 bases short, with 16 bases between. Germline CDR1 and CDR2: SGDLS and YYNGEE. This CDR3 has 15 residues. The CDR3 region has the DNA TGTGCCAGCAGCCCGACTAGTCTAACCGCAGATACGCAGTATTTT. Translated: CASSPTSLTADTQYF. The whole variable domain, filled in from reference TRBV9 and TRBJ2-3, reads DSGVTQTPKHLITATGQRVTLRCSPRSGDLSVYWYQQSLDQGLQFLIQYYNGEERAKGNILERFSAQQFPDLHSELNLSSLELGDSALYFCASSPTSLTADTQYFGPGTRLTVL.

The CDR3: CASSFYAGGNEQFF. CDR3 nucleotides: TGTGCCAGCAGTTTTTATGCAGGGGGCAATGAGCAGTTCTTC. The chain recombines TRBV28 with TRBJ2-1, with TRBD1 matching over 7 bases. Germline V gene data show CDR1 as MDHEN and CDR2 as SYDVKM. V was pared by 3 bases and J by 6 bases, with 5 bases of the junction left unmatched. The CDR3 runs to 14 residues. Combining the CDR3 with reference TRBV28 and TRBJ2-1 gives the whole variable domain DVKVTQSSRYLVKRTGEKVFLECVQDMDHENMFWYRQDPGLGLRLIYFSYDVKMKEKGDIPEGYSVSREKKERFSLILESASTNQTSMYLCASSFYAGGNEQFFGPGTRLTVL.

V is TRBV12-3 or TRBV12-4 and J is TRBJ2-7; D might be TRBD1 (5 bases). Trimming left V 3 bases short and J 10 bases short, with 19 bases between. The length of the CDR3 is 14 residues. The CDR3 spells CASSFRPSQGKQYF. CDR3 in DNA: TGTGCCAGCAGTTTCCGGCCCTCCCAGGGTAAACAGTACTTC.